Given below is one T cell receptor beta chain in context. What it recognizes is unknown. The data are from a study of T cells in localized non-small cell lung cancer. Study observations and caveats: Adjacent lung had a median 57 of the 100 largest tumor clones.

Germline assignment: CDR1 GTSNPN and CDR2 SVGIG (reference sequence). CDR3 size: 12 residues. Trimming pared 2 bases from V and 12 bases from J, leaving 14 bases between. Method: immunoSEQ multiplex PCR; TCRdb's copy keeps in-frame clones and lacks some. Of tens of thousands of clones in the sample, roughly 87% are singletons; the top ten hold roughly 17%. The V call is TRBV30, the J call TRBJ1-3; D is unclear. The material was peripheral blood, obtained before any cancer treatment. This clonotype originated in a male donor older than 55 with stage III squamous cell lung carcinoma. The DNA of the CDR3 is TGTGCCTGGAGTCCCCCGCGGGGTAGCATATATTTT. Amino acids: CAWSPPRGSIYF.